These 9 T cell receptor beta chains were sequenced from one sample in a study of T cells in women clearing cervical HPV infection. The data were produced by immunoSEQ multiplex PCR, yet TCRdb's version contains in-frame clones alone and is incomplete. The record lists tens of thousands of clones, of which the ten most abundant hold more than 1%. Sequencing used blood buffy coat. Source of these receptors: a woman aged 18-70 years with a cervical HPV16 infection that either progressed to CIN3+ or cleared (not recorded which).

Of note for this clone: The read stops 3 residues short of the end of the CDR3; the missing end is completed from the germline J gene. The V call is TRBV19, the J call TRBJ1-1; D is ambiguous. Germline CDR1 and CDR2: LNHDA and SQIVND (reference sequence). The CDR3 is 13 amino acids. V lost 3 bases, J lost 1 base, and 6 bases lay in between. CDR3 bases read: TGTGCCAGTAGTATTTACGGGAACACTGAA. This gives the protein CASSIYGNTE. The full CDR3 protein is CASSIYGNTEAFF.

About this clone: The CDR3 end is not reached by the read, which stops 3 residues before it; the germline J gene fills it in. The chain has TRBV7-2 and TRBJ1-3; no firm D call. The germline V gene encodes CDR1 SGHTA and CDR2 FQGNSA. The CDR3 covers 15 residues. Trimming took 0 bases from V and 4 from J, leaving 10 bases between them. The chain's CDR3 is CASSLAAGGGNTIYF. The DNA read from the CDR3 is TGTGCCAGCAGCTTAGCGGCCGGCGGCGGAAACACC.

Comment on this clone: The read is 3 residues too short to cover the CDR3 end, so that end is filled in from the germline J gene. The genes are TRBV28 and TRBJ2-7; a weak D match, TRBD2 (6 bases). The CDR3 contains 14 residues. Trimming stripped 8 bases from V and 0 bases from J, with 14 bases between. Germline assignment: CDR1 MDHEN and CDR2 SYDVKM. The CDR3 sequence is CASHEAGSSYEQYF. CDR3 bases read: TGTGCCAGCCACGAGGCGGGGAGCTCCTACGAG.

About this clone itself: Sequencing ends 3 residues short of the CDR3 end; the germline J gene provides the rest. The chain combines TRBV2 with TRBJ1-1; 8 bases fit TRBD1. CDR3 length: 16 residues. Unmatched junction bases numbered 8, after V lost 0 bases and J lost 5 bases. The V gene's germline CDR1 is SNHLY and CDR2 FYNNEI. CDR3 loop: CASSEARDQGATEAFF. Incomplete CDR3 DNA: TGTGCCAGCAGTGAAGCGCGGGATCAGGGGGCGACTGAA.

The CDR3 sequence: CASSLGYGGQETQYF. The DNA read from the CDR3 is TGCGCCAGCAGCTTGGGATACGGGGGACAAGAGACC. The chain joins TRBV5-1 to TRBJ2-5, with a weak D call TRBD2 (6 bases). The read ends 3 residues early relative to the CDR3; the germline J gene fills the gap. From germline, CDR1 is SGHRS and CDR2 YFSETQ. This CDR3 comprises 15 residues. V shed 0 bases and J shed 2 bases, with 11 bases lying between them.

A remark on this clone: Read data end 3 residues before the CDR3 end; the end is taken from the germline J gene. V usage is TRBV7-2 and J usage is TRBJ2-2, with TRBD2 matching 8 bases. Germline V gives CDR1 SGHTA, CDR2 FQGNSA. The CDR3 has 15 amino acids. The CDR3 sequence is CASSRGGQGGEKLFF. The DNA read from the CDR3 is TGTGCCAGCAGCCGGGGGGGGCAGGGTGGCGAAAAG.

For this clone: The read halts 3 residues ahead of the CDR3 end, with the missing end drawn from the germline J gene. The J gene is TRBJ2-7, the V gene TRBV5-1; 10 bases are a match to TRBD1. With 3 bases clipped from V and 5 bases from J, the junction kept 8 bases outside the gene matches. Germline V gene lookup returns CDR1 SGHRS and CDR2 YFSETQ. The CDR3 runs to 15 residues. Partial CDR3 DNA: TGCGCCAGCAGCTCAACCGGGACAGGGGTCCACGAG. It yields the protein CASSSTGTGVHE. The full CDR3 protein is CASSSTGTGVHEQYF.

In regard to this clone: The read ends 3 residues early relative to the CDR3; the germline J gene fills the gap. The rearrangement uses TRBV20-1 and TRBJ2-7, with TRBD2 matching over 9 bases. This CDR3 region has 14 residues. The V gene end was trimmed by 2 bases and the J gene end by 4 bases; junction bases not matched to a gene: 6. The germline V gene has CDR1 DFQATT and CDR2 SNEGSKA (reference sequence). Partial CDR3 DNA: TGCAGTGCTAGACTAGCGGGAAATAGTTACGAG. Protein: CSARLAGNSYE. The whole CDR3 region reads CSARLAGNSYEQYF.

In the case of this clone: The DNA ends 3 residues before the CDR3 does, and the rest of the CDR3 is filled in from the germline J gene. The rearrangement joins TRBV23-1 to TRBJ2-6, with 9 nucleotides matching TRBD1. TRBV23-1 is an open reading frame, and its role is uncertain. CDR3 length equals 18 residues. J lost 0 bases, V lost 7 bases, and 10 bases had no gene match. The covered CDR3 bases are TGCGCCAGCACGCCGACGGACAGGGGCCTCTCTGGGGCCAACGTC. Its protein product is CASTPTDRGLSGANV. The CDR3 in full is CASTPTDRGLSGANVLTF.